Listed below are T cell receptor beta chains from one sample, sequenced in a study of metastatic and nonmetastatic thyroid tumors. TCRdb reanalyzed the PCR reads via MiXCR. Found here are 72,000 or so clones, less than 20% of them singletons; the top ten hold more than 10%. The sample taken for sequencing was blood. Receptors were obtained from a female donor with papillary thyroid cancer or a benign thyroid nodule (not recorded which). Some clones in this sample may be carry-over from other donors' samples. CDR3s include the opening cysteine and the closing phenylalanine or tryptophan. The order of the fields is V gene, J gene, D gene, clone size, CDR3 protein, CDR3 DNA. A D gene is named only where the DNA matches it firmly. Some rows have no size entry. The others give once, few or many, or a class for an expanded clone.

v_gene: TRBV28; j_gene: TRBJ2-7; d_gene: NA; abundance: many; CDR3aa: CASSSAGSVGEQYF; CDR3nt: TGTGCCAGCAGTTCTGCGGGGAGCGTCGGCGAGCAGTACTTC
v_gene: TRBV2; j_gene: TRBJ2-7; d_gene: NA; abundance: many; CDR3aa: CASSENSYEQYF; CDR3nt: TGTGCCAGCAGTGAAAACAGCTACGAGCAGTACTTC
v_gene: TRBV4-1; j_gene: TRBJ1-1; d_gene: TRBD1; abundance: many; CDR3aa: CASRDRGGTEAFF; CDR3nt: TGCGCCAGCAGGGACAGGGGCGGCACTGAAGCTTTCTTT
v_gene: TRBV6-1; j_gene: TRBJ2-7; d_gene: TRBD1; abundance: NA; CDR3aa: CASNPGQATNYEQYF; CDR3nt: TGTGCCAGCAACCCGGGACAGGCTACAAACTACGAGCAGTACTTC
v_gene: TRBV19; j_gene: TRBJ2-7; d_gene: TRBD2; abundance: NA; CDR3aa: CASSIPGLAGEQYF; CDR3nt: TGTGCCAGTAGTATCCCGGGACTAGCCGGCGAGCAGTACTTC
v_gene: TRBV5-1; j_gene: TRBJ1-1; d_gene: NA; abundance: many; CDR3aa: CASSLRAGNTEAFF; CDR3nt: TGCGCCAGCAGCTTACGGGCGGGAAACACTGAAGCTTTCTTT
v_gene: TRBV28; j_gene: TRBJ1-4; d_gene: TRBD1; abundance: many; CDR3aa: CATPRSGTGAPFFF; CDR3nt: TGTGCCACCCCCCGGTCCGGGACAGGGGCCCCTTTTTTTTTT
v_gene: TRBV18; j_gene: TRBJ1-1; d_gene: NA; abundance: many; CDR3aa: CASSPRAGNTEAFF; CDR3nt: TGTGCCAGCTCACCACGGGCCGGGAACACTGAAGCTTTCTTT
v_gene: TRBV6-1; j_gene: TRBJ2-7; d_gene: NA; abundance: many; CDR3aa: CASSEYPGHYEQYF; CDR3nt: TGTGCCAGCAGTGAATACCCAGGGCACTACGAGCAGTACTTC
v_gene: TRBV6-1; j_gene: TRBJ1-5; d_gene: NA; abundance: NA; CDR3aa: CASSEALSNQHQHF; CDR3nt: TGTGCCAGCAGTGAAGCGCTGAGCAATCAGCATCAGCATTTT
v_gene: TRBV12-3/TRBV12-4; j_gene: TRBJ2-3; d_gene: TRBD2; abundance: few; CDR3aa: CASSNTGTSGTDTQYF; CDR3nt: TGTGCCAGCAGCAACACCGGGACTAGCGGCACAGATACGCAGTATTTT
v_gene: TRBV9; j_gene: TRBJ1-6; d_gene: NA; abundance: many; CDR3aa: CASSVGTGQSPLHF; CDR3nt: TGTGCCAGCAGCGTAGGAACAGGGCAATCACCCCTCCACTTT
v_gene: TRBV20-1; j_gene: TRBJ2-3; d_gene: NA; abundance: NA; CDR3aa: CSAGRQSEDTQYF; CDR3nt: TGCAGTGCTGGGAGACAATCAGAAGATACGCAGTATTTT
v_gene: TRBV19; j_gene: TRBJ2-7; d_gene: NA; abundance: many; CDR3aa: CASSGQPLEQYF; CDR3nt: TGTGCCAGTAGCGGACAGCCCCTAGAGCAGTACTTC
v_gene: TRBV6-1; j_gene: TRBJ2-2; d_gene: NA; abundance: few; CDR3aa: CASSTRRGELFF; CDR3nt: TGTGCCAGCAGTACCCGGCGCGGGGAGCTGTTTTTT
v_gene: TRBV27; j_gene: TRBJ2-3; d_gene: NA; abundance: many; CDR3aa: CASSFPGTDTQYF; CDR3nt: TGTGCCAGCAGTTTTCCTGGCACAGATACGCAGTATTTT
v_gene: TRBV28; j_gene: TRBJ1-4; d_gene: NA; abundance: many; CDR3aa: CASTHFGGGGEKLFF; CDR3nt: TGTGCCAGCACCCATTTTGGGGGCGGTGGTGAAAAACTGTTTTTT
v_gene: TRBV3-1; j_gene: TRBJ1-2; d_gene: NA; abundance: NA; CDR3aa: CASGVSYGYTF; CDR3nt: TGTGCCTCCGGAGTCAGTTATGGCTACACCTTC
v_gene: TRBV11-2; j_gene: TRBJ2-7; d_gene: NA; abundance: NA; CDR3aa: CASSLQLAGQFSSYEQYF; CDR3nt: TGTGCCAGCAGCTTGCAACTAGCAGGGCAATTCAGCTCCTACGAGCAGTACTTC
v_gene: TRBV6-6; j_gene: TRBJ2-7; d_gene: NA; abundance: few; CDR3aa: CASSYSGSYEQYF; CDR3nt: TGTGCCAGCAGTTACTCTGGCTCCTACGAGCAGTACTTC
v_gene: TRBV4-3; j_gene: TRBJ1-2; d_gene: TRBD1; abundance: NA; CDR3aa: CASSQSRDRGYGYTF; CDR3nt: TGCGCCAGCAGCCAGTCCCGGGACAGGGGCTATGGCTACACCTTC
v_gene: TRBV27; j_gene: TRBJ2-3; d_gene: NA; abundance: many; CDR3aa: CASSLSPGPSTDTQYF; CDR3nt: TGTGCCAGCAGTTTATCGCCCGGGCCTAGCACAGATACGCAGTATTTT
v_gene: TRBV11-3; j_gene: TRBJ2-7; d_gene: TRBD2; abundance: many; CDR3aa: CASSLGGGKYEQYF; CDR3nt: TGTGCCAGCAGCTTAGGGGGAGGGAAATACGAGCAGTACTTC
v_gene: TRBV29-1; j_gene: TRBJ2-1; d_gene: NA; abundance: many; CDR3aa: CSVIGGALNEQFF; CDR3nt: TGCAGTGTAATTGGCGGGGCCCTCAATGAGCAGTTCTTC
v_gene: TRBV24-1; j_gene: TRBJ2-1; d_gene: NA; abundance: NA; CDR3aa: CATRGAYNEQFF; CDR3nt: TGTGCCACCAGGGGGGCTTACAATGAGCAGTTCTTC
v_gene: TRBV6-1; j_gene: TRBJ1-1; d_gene: NA; abundance: few; CDR3aa: CASSEWILNTEAFF; CDR3nt: TGTGCCAGCAGTGAATGGATATTGAACACTGAAGCTTTCTTT
v_gene: TRBV3-1; j_gene: TRBJ2-7; d_gene: TRBD1; abundance: NA; CDR3aa: CASSQELGVDRYPYEQYF; CDR3nt: TGTGCCAGCAGCCAGGAATTAGGGGTGGACAGGTACCCCTACGAGCAGTACTTC
v_gene: TRBV20-1; j_gene: TRBJ2-3; d_gene: NA; abundance: NA; CDR3aa: CSARDFRADTQYF; CDR3nt: TGCAGTGCTAGAGATTTCCGGGCAGATACGCAGTATTTT
v_gene: TRBV2; j_gene: TRBJ1-5; d_gene: NA; abundance: NA; CDR3aa: CASTTTGGPQHF; CDR3nt: TGTGCCAGCACTACGACCGGGGGGCCCCAGCATTTT
v_gene: TRBV5-5; j_gene: TRBJ2-7; d_gene: TRBD1; abundance: NA; CDR3aa: CASSLDIGTGSYEQYF; CDR3nt: TGTGCCAGCAGCTTGGATATAGGGACAGGGTCCTACGAGCAGTACTTC
v_gene: TRBV30; j_gene: TRBJ1-1; d_gene: NA; abundance: few; CDR3aa: CAWSGYSEGTEAFF; CDR3nt: TGTGCCTGGAGCGGCTACAGCGAGGGGACTGAAGCTTTCTTT
v_gene: TRBV5-4; j_gene: TRBJ2-1; d_gene: TRBD2; abundance: few; CDR3aa: CASYSREDNEQFF; CDR3nt: TGTGCCAGTTACAGTCGGGAGGACAATGAGCAGTTCTTC
v_gene: TRBV4-1; j_gene: TRBJ2-1; d_gene: TRBD2; abundance: NA; CDR3aa: CASSQGSGFGYNGQFF; CDR3nt: TGCGCCAGCAGCCAGGGTAGCGGGTTCGGGTACAATGGGCAGTTCTTC
v_gene: TRBV6-2/TRBV6-3; j_gene: TRBJ2-7; d_gene: TRBD2; abundance: many; CDR3aa: CASTARGSGDGYEQYF; CDR3nt: TGTGCCAGCACCGCGCGGGGGAGCGGAGATGGTTACGAGCAGTACTTC
v_gene: TRBV5-6; j_gene: TRBJ2-7; d_gene: TRBD1; abundance: many; CDR3aa: CASTAVPGGFNYSYEQYF; CDR3nt: TGTGCCAGCACCGCGGTTCCAGGGGGATTCAATTACTCCTACGAGCAGTACTTC
v_gene: TRBV9; j_gene: TRBJ2-3; d_gene: TRBD2; abundance: NA; CDR3aa: CASSVDRAAGGSDTQYF; CDR3nt: TGTGCCAGCAGCGTTGACCGGGCCGCGGGAGGGTCAGATACGCAGTATTTT
v_gene: TRBV11-2; j_gene: TRBJ2-7; d_gene: NA; abundance: NA; CDR3aa: CASSLVSGTTPDYEQYF; CDR3nt: TGTGCCAGCAGCTTAGTTTCCGGGACCACACCTGACTACGAGCAGTACTTC
v_gene: TRBV24-1; j_gene: TRBJ1-2; d_gene: TRBD1; abundance: many; CDR3aa: CATSDVTGVAGGYTF; CDR3nt: TGTGCCACCAGTGATGTTACAGGGGTTGCGGGTGGCTACACCTTC
v_gene: TRBV20-1; j_gene: TRBJ2-5; d_gene: NA; abundance: many; CDR3aa: CSARDLAFQETQYF; CDR3nt: TGCAGTGCTAGAGATTTGGCCTTCCAAGAGACCCAGTACTTC
v_gene: TRBV20-1; j_gene: TRBJ2-3; d_gene: NA; abundance: NA; CDR3aa: CSARKPGQGGTIDTQYF; CDR3nt: TGCAGTGCTAGAAAACCCGGACAGGGAGGGACCATAGATACGCAGTATTTT
v_gene: TRBV27; j_gene: TRBJ1-4; d_gene: NA; abundance: many; CDR3aa: CASSPRLTEEKLFF; CDR3nt: TGTGCCAGCAGTCCCCGCTTGACAGAAGAAAAACTGTTTTTT
v_gene: TRBV6-1; j_gene: TRBJ1-4; d_gene: NA; abundance: NA; CDR3aa: CASSGPGREGEKLFF; CDR3nt: TGTGCCAGCAGCGGACCGGGACGGGAGGGTGAAAAACTGTTTTTT
v_gene: TRBV11-2; j_gene: TRBJ2-2; d_gene: NA; abundance: NA; CDR3aa: CASSLSGIPGELFF; CDR3nt: TGTGCCAGCAGCTTGTCAGGGATTCCCGGGGAGCTGTTTTTT
v_gene: TRBV28; j_gene: TRBJ2-1; d_gene: TRBD1; abundance: many; CDR3aa: CASSLGRQGKFF; CDR3nt: TGTGCCAGCAGTTTAGGGAGACAGGGGAAGTTCTTC
v_gene: TRBV27; j_gene: TRBJ2-1; d_gene: TRBD2; abundance: NA; CDR3aa: CASSVPGLAGYNEQFF; CDR3nt: TGTGCCAGCAGTGTACCGGGACTAGCGGGATACAATGAGCAGTTCTTC
v_gene: TRBV6-5; j_gene: TRBJ1-1; d_gene: NA; abundance: few; CDR3aa: CASSYAQRPMNTEAFF; CDR3nt: TGTGCCAGCAGTTACGCACAGAGACCCATGAACACTGAAGCTTTCTTT
v_gene: TRBV20-1; j_gene: TRBJ2-1; d_gene: NA; abundance: NA; CDR3aa: CSASRYNEQFF; CDR3nt: TGCAGTGCTAGCAGATACAATGAGCAGTTCTTC
v_gene: TRBV9; j_gene: TRBJ2-7; d_gene: TRBD2; abundance: many; CDR3aa: CASSVGEGGAAYEQYF; CDR3nt: TGTGCCAGCAGCGTAGGGGAGGGTGGGGCCGCCTACGAGCAGTACTTC